These 29 T cell receptor beta chains share one sample of origin, sequenced in a study of cytomegalovirus exposure and HLA in healthy donors. PCR involved 60 Vbeta and 13 Jbeta primers. Profiling relied on immunoSEQ multiplex PCR, and the TCRdb table lists in-frame clones only, not all of them. Altogether around 110,000 clones are present, roughly 66% being singletons, with the ten largest covering less than 2%. The sequenced sample was PBMCs. The receptors come from a man younger than 35 in good health and CMV-seronegative.

This chain joins TRBV5-4 and TRBJ2-3, with TRBD2 as a possible D gene (5 bases). Germline V CDR1 and CDR2: SGHNT, YYREEE (reference sequence). The V and J ends lost 0 bases and 2 bases respectively, with 7 bases between them. The CDR3 is 14 amino acids. CDR3: CASSLALATDTQYF. CDR3 coding DNA: TGTGCCAGCAGCTTGGCGCTAGCCACAGATACGCAGTATTTT.

J is TRBJ1-5 and V is TRBV10-3, with 9 bases lining up with TRBD1. This CDR3 has 16 residues. V was clipped by 3 bases and J by 9 bases; unmatched bases: 12. Germline V gene data show CDR1 as ENHRY and CDR2 as SYGVKD. The CDR3 nucleotides read TGTGCCATCAGTGACCCGGGACAGGGTGTTTTGTCGCCCCAGCATTTT. Encoded protein: CAISDPGQGVLSPQHF.

The chain couples TRBV5-6 to TRBJ1-2; tentatively, D is TRBD1 (5 bases). This CDR3 spans 14 amino acids. CDR1 and CDR2 from the germline V gene are SGHDT and YYEEEE. V was clipped by 0 bases and J by 3 bases, with 9 bases between them. For the CDR3, the DNA is TGTGCCAGCAGCTTGGGCAGGGTGGACTATGGCTACACCTTC. It translates to CASSLGRVDYGYTF.

J is TRBJ2-5 and V is TRBV9; 14 positions match TRBD2. From germline, CDR1 is SGDLS and CDR2 YYNGEE. V lost 4 bases and J lost 2; bases outside the gene matches: 7. The CDR3 length is 17 residues. CDR3 nucleotides: TGTGCCAGCAGCATCGGGACTAGCGGGAGTTCACAAGAGACCCAGTACTTC. This sequence encodes CASSIGTSGSSQETQYF. The complete variable domain, with remaining parts taken from reference TRBV9 and TRBJ2-5, reads DSGVTQTPKHLITATGQRVTLRCSPRSGDLSVYWYQQSLDQGLQFLIQYYNGEERAKGNILERFSAQQFPDLHSELNLSSLELGDSALYFCASSIGTSGSSQETQYFGPGTRLLVL.

The chain recombines TRBV18 with TRBJ2-1; 8 nucleotides line up with TRBD1. The CDR3 extends over 15 amino acids. The germline gives CDR1 KGHSH, CDR2 LQKENI. J lost 7 bases, V lost 6 bases, and 11 bases had no gene match. The CDR3 loop is CASSSGDRLVNEQFF. The CDR3 DNA reads TGTGCCAGCTCGTCCGGGGACAGGCTAGTGAATGAGCAGTTCTTC.

This rearrangement joins TRBV6-1 to TRBJ2-1, with D unresolved. Between the trimmed V and J ends, which lost 1 base and 3 bases, there was a span of 7 bases. CDR1 and CDR2 from the germline V gene are MNHNS and SASEGT. The CDR3 loop spans 14 amino acids. CDR3 protein: CASSEGSVYNEQFF. The CDR3 nucleotides are TGTGCCAGCAGTGAAGGATCAGTCTACAATGAGCAGTTCTTC.

The chain employs TRBV4-1 and TRBJ1-1; TRBD1 agrees at 10 bases. V was pared by 3 bases and J by 6 bases, with 7 bases of the junction left unmatched. This CDR3 spans 15 amino acids. Germline V gene lookup returns CDR1 MGHRA and CDR2 YSYEKL. The CDR3 here is CASSQDRGTGAEAFF. CDR3 DNA sequence: TGCGCCAGCAGCCAGGACAGGGGGACGGGTGCTGAAGCTTTCTTT.

A single count supports this clone. The chain carries TRBV19 and TRBJ2-7; 7 nucleotides line up with TRBD2. This CDR3 has 14 amino acids. Germline CDR1 reads LNHDA; CDR2 reads SQIVND (reference sequence). V was clipped by 4 bases and J by 3 bases; unmatched bases: 6. CDR3 in DNA: TGTGCCAGTAGTAGCCTAGCGGAAGGCTACGAGCAGTACTTC. This codes for CASSSLAEGYEQYF.

Only a few counts were recorded for this clone. The chain couples TRBV7-9 to TRBJ1-4; 7 bases align to TRBD1. CDR3 length: 13 residues. CDR1 is SEHNR, CDR2 FQNEAQ, per germline (reference sequence). Trimming removed 1 base from V and 13 bases from J; junction bases left unmatched: 6. The CDR3 sequence: CASSLDSPGGLFF. CDR3 DNA sequence: TGTGCCAGCAGCTTAGATTCCCCAGGGGGACTGTTTTTT.

The rearrangement uses TRBV28 and TRBJ1-1; 12 positions match TRBD1. This CDR3 comprises 17 residues. The germline V gene has CDR1 MDHEN and CDR2 SYDVKM. The junction had 19 bases not matched to a gene; V was cut back by 6 bases and J by 11 bases. In DNA, the CDR3 is TGTGCCAGCAGACCTTACCACCCAGGGACAGGGGGCGCGCGTGCTTTCTTT. Its translation: CASRPYHPGTGGARAFF.

V and J are TRBV11-3 and TRBJ2-5; TRBD2 matches 13 bases. Germline trimming cut 5 bases from V and 4 bases from J; bases unmatched to any gene: 7. Germline V CDR1 and CDR2: SGHNT, YENEEA. This CDR3 is 16 amino acids long. CDR3 protein: CASSPGLAGEGETQYF. The CDR3 DNA reads as TGTGCCAGCAGCCCAGGACTAGCGGGAGAGGGAGAGACCCAGTACTTC. Supplemented by reference TRBV11-3 and TRBJ2-5, the full variable domain reads EAGVVQSPRYKIIEKKQPVAFWCNPISGHNTLYWYLQNLGQGPELLIRYENEEAVDDSQLPKDRFSAERLKGVDSTLKIQPAELGDSAVYLCASSPGLAGEGETQYFGPGTRLLVL.

In this sample, this clone turned up once. The chain couples TRBV30 to TRBJ1-1; TRBD1 matches at 7 bases. The V gene end was trimmed by 2 bases and the J gene end by 6 bases; junction bases not matched to a gene: 3. Per the germline V gene, CDR1 is GTSNPN and CDR2 is SVGIG (reference sequence). The length of the CDR3 is 12 residues. DNA of the CDR3: TGTGCCTGGAGTATACAGGGGTCTGAAGCTTTCTTT. It specifies CAWSIQGSEAFF.

This clone came up once. CDR3 bases: TGTGCCAGTAGTAATCCTCCTTTGGAGACCCAGTACTTC. Its translation: CASSNPPLETQYF. V is TRBV19 and J is TRBJ2-5, with D hard to call. The CDR3 extends over 13 amino acids. Trimming took 4 bases from V and 5 from J, leaving 11 bases between them. The germline V gene encodes CDR1 LNHDA and CDR2 SQIVND (reference sequence).

CDR3 sequence: CASSQGQNTGELFF. The DNA for the CDR3 is TGTGCCAGCAGCCAGGGACAGAACACCGGGGAGCTGTTTTTT. The chain employs TRBV7-9 and TRBJ2-2; tentative D call: TRBD1 (6 bases). This CDR3 comprises 14 residues. V was pared by 5 bases and J by 1 base, with 8 bases between. Germline V lookup: CDR1 SEHNR, CDR2 FQNEAQ (reference sequence).

The chain recombines TRBV6-5 with TRBJ2-2; D is perhaps TRBD2 (5 bases). This CDR3 is built from 15 residues. Germline loops: CDR1 MNHEY, CDR2 SVGAGI. Trimming took off 1 base at V and 3 bases at J, with 9 bases between the two ends. This chain's CDR3 is CASSYLGSDTGELFF. The CDR3 bases are TGTGCCAGCAGTTACTTAGGGAGCGACACCGGGGAGCTGTTTTTT.

The V and J genes are TRBV14 and TRBJ2-7, with D possibly matching TRBD1 (6 bases). V lost 0 bases and J lost 7, with 19 bases in between. CDR3 length equals 16 residues. Looked up from germline, CDR1 is SGHDN and CDR2 is FVKESK. The chain's CDR3 is CASSQDRDTISREQYF. CDR3 nucleotide sequence: TGTGCCAGCAGCCAAGATCGGGACACCATCTCTAGAGAGCAGTACTTC.

The chain couples TRBV30 to TRBJ1-1, with D perhaps matching TRBD1 (6 bases). This CDR3 comprises 16 residues. V was pared by 0 bases and J by 1 base, with 15 bases between. Germline V CDR1 and CDR2: GTSNPN, SVGIG (reference sequence). The CDR3 DNA reads as TGTGCCTGGAGTGTACGGGGGGACATCTGGAACACTGAAGCTTTCTTT. Protein product: CAWSVRGDIWNTEAFF.

The chain uses TRBV5-1 and TRBJ1-1; tentative D call: TRBD1 (5 bases). V was clipped by 0 bases and J by 6 bases, with 15 bases between them. Germline-derived CDR1 and CDR2 are SGHRS and YFSETQ. This CDR3 contains 15 residues. The chain's CDR3 is CASSLDRPFDAEAFF. CDR3 coding DNA: TGCGCCAGCAGCTTGGACAGGCCCTTCGACGCTGAAGCTTTCTTT.

Comment on this clone: An end of the junction differs from the germline gene, which may be a read error. The chain employs TRBV28 and TRBJ1-2; TRBD1 agrees at 10 bases. Germline values: CDR1 MDHEN, CDR2 SYDVKM. The CDR3 loop spans 15 amino acids. CDR3 loop: CAGSRDRGWDYGYTF. CDR3 coding DNA: TGTGCCGGCAGCCGGGACAGGGGTTGGGACTATGGCTACACCTTC.

Comments on this clone: Other DNA sequences of this sample code for an identical CDR3. The chain couples TRBV30 to TRBJ1-5; 7 bases align to TRBD1. J lost 4 bases, V lost 0 bases, and 6 bases had no gene match. This CDR3 has 15 amino acids. Germline V gene sequence: CDR1 GTSNPN, CDR2 SVGIG (reference sequence). This CDR3 is CAWSVPGQSNQPQHF. The CDR3 nucleotides read TGTGCCTGGAGTGTACCGGGACAGTCAAATCAGCCCCAGCATTTT.

This chain connects TRBV28 to TRBJ1-5; 9 bases are shared with TRBD1. In germline, CDR1 is MDHEN, CDR2 SYDVKM. CDR3 size: 15 residues. Losses at the gene ends were 5 bases for V and 6 bases for J; bases not matched to a gene: 8. For the CDR3, the DNA is TGTGCCAGCAGTCAACAGACGGGACAGGGTCAGCCCCAGCATTTT. Its protein is CASSQQTGQGQPQHF. Supplemented by reference TRBV28 and TRBJ1-5, the full variable domain reads DVKVTQSSRYLVKRTGEKVFLECVQDMDHENMFWYRQDPGLGLRLIYFSYDVKMKEKGDIPEGYSVSREKKERFSLILESASTNQTSMYLCASSQQTGQGQPQHFGDGTRLSIL.

The chain carries TRBV27 and TRBJ1-1, with D possibly TRBD1 on 6 matching bases. Germline CDR1 reads MNHEY; CDR2 reads SMNVEV (reference sequence). The CDR3 runs 14 residues. V dropped 3 bases and J dropped 5 bases, with 13 bases sitting between them. The CDR3 sequence is CASSLAGARTEAFF. CDR3 nucleotide sequence: TGTGCCAGCAGTTTGGCAGGGGCTAGGACTGAAGCTTTCTTT.

Regarding this clone: This sample includes further DNA sequences coding for the same CDR3. The V and J genes are TRBV20-1 and TRBJ1-1, with D maybe TRBD1 (5 bases). V was trimmed by 3 bases and J by 11 bases, leaving 13 bases between them. The CDR3 has 11 amino acids. Germline assignment: CDR1 DFQATT and CDR2 SNEGSKA (reference sequence). CDR3 nucleotides: TGCAGTGCTAGCTATGGGGCACGGGCTTTCTTT. It specifies CSASYGARAFF.

This clone was seen only a few times. The J gene is TRBJ1-2, the V gene TRBV6-1; D gene ambiguous. Trimming took off 7 bases at V and 2 bases at J, with 14 bases between the two ends. In germline, CDR1 is MNHNS, CDR2 SASEGT. This CDR3 contains 14 residues. The CDR3, as DNA: TGTGCCAGCAATAAGGGAGTTAGCAACTATGGCTACACCTTC. Translating gives CASNKGVSNYGYTF.

CDR3 sequence reads: CSALRGESSYEQYF. Here the CDR3 DNA reads TGCAGCGCACTCAGGGGGGAAAGCTCCTACGAGCAGTACTTC. The chain carries TRBV29-1 and TRBJ2-7; D is possibly TRBD1 (7 bases). The length of the CDR3 is 14 residues. V was cut by 7 bases and J by 0 bases, with 16 bases left in between. Germline values: CDR1 SQVTM, CDR2 ANQGSEA.

The rearrangement links TRBV30 to TRBJ1-2, with D tentatively TRBD1 (6 bases). The CDR3 totals 16 residues. Germline loops: CDR1 GTSNPN, CDR2 SVGIG (reference sequence). V was shortened by 5 bases and J by 2 bases, with 21 bases between the two germline ends. CDR3 region: CAWGTSGAIINYGYTF. The DNA of the CDR3 is TGTGCCTGGGGAACGTCAGGGGCGATCATAAACTATGGCTACACCTTC.

The rearrangement links TRBV9 to TRBJ1-4; D ambiguous. CDR3 length equals 15 residues. Trimming removed 4 bases from V and 3 bases from J, with 13 bases in between. Per the germline V gene, CDR1 is SGDLS and CDR2 is YYNGEE. In nucleotides, the CDR3 is TGTGCCAGCAGCTCCCGAGGGCACCCTAATGAAAAACTGTTTTTT. It codes for CASSSRGHPNEKLFF. Complete variable domain (other parts from reference TRBV9 and TRBJ1-4): DSGVTQTPKHLITATGQRVTLRCSPRSGDLSVYWYQQSLDQGLQFLIQYYNGEERAKGNILERFSAQQFPDLHSELNLSSLELGDSALYFCASSSRGHPNEKLFFGSGTQLSVL.

V and J are TRBV7-9 and TRBJ1-4; D is undetermined. Germline V gene data show CDR1 as SEHNR and CDR2 as FQNEAQ (reference sequence). This CDR3 is built from 16 residues. V was clipped by 1 base and J by 0 bases, with 9 bases between them. The CDR3 DNA is TGTGCCAGCAGCTTAGTAACGACATCAACTAATGAAAAACTGTTTTTT. Protein: CASSLVTTSTNEKLFF.

In this sample, this clone turned up once. The V call is TRBV5-1, the J call TRBJ1-1; D unclear. The CDR3 runs to 15 residues. Germline V lookup: CDR1 SGHRS, CDR2 YFSETQ. Trimming left V 0 bases short and J 5 bases short, with 14 bases between. The CDR3 DNA sequence: TGCGCCAGCAGCTTGGAGTCCCTGAGGTATACTGAAGCTTTCTTT. Its translation is CASSLESLRYTEAFF.